Each of the 3 T cell receptor beta chains below was sequenced from the same sample in a study of cytomegalovirus exposure and HLA in healthy donors. Measured with immunoSEQ multiplex PCR; TCRdb has only the in-frame clones, and not every one. The data hold some 140,000 clones, with about 88% observed a single time. The sequenced material came from PBMCs. The receptors here all came from a man between 18 and 35 years old in good health and CMV-seropositive.

The CDR3 loop reads CASSWGRENYGYTF. CDR3 nucleotide sequence: TGTGCCAGCAGCTGGGGCAGGGAAAACTATGGCTACACCTTC. This chain connects TRBV5-4 to TRBJ1-2; possibly TRBD1 for D (5 bases). In germline, CDR1 is SGHNT, CDR2 YYREEE (reference sequence). Trimming shortened V by 3 bases and J by 2 bases, and 11 bases separated the two germline ends. The CDR3 length is 14 residues.

With respect to this clone: The conserved phenylalanine or tryptophan normally closing the CDR3 is absent here, so this likely arose from a read error. No DNA is shown, since the ends of the CDR3 on it are uncertain; the CDR3 is the one TCRdb lists. This rearrangement joins TRBV2 to TRBJ2-7; whether TRBD1, the table's D call, matches the DNA was not checked. Germline V gene data show CDR1 as SNHLY and CDR2 as FYNNEI. Both ends counted, the CDR3 spans 12 residues. The CDR3 loop reads CASAEQDGTPLL.

This chain uses TRBV25-1 with TRBJ2-7, with 11 nucleotides matching TRBD1. After removal of 1 base from V and 5 bases from J, the junction contained 4 bases not matched to a gene. In germline, CDR1 is MGHDK, CDR2 SYGVNS. The CDR3 is 15 residues long. The CDR3 DNA reads as TGTGCCAGCAGTGAATCCGGGACAGGGGGGCACGAGCAGTACTTC. It specifies CASSESGTGGHEQYF.